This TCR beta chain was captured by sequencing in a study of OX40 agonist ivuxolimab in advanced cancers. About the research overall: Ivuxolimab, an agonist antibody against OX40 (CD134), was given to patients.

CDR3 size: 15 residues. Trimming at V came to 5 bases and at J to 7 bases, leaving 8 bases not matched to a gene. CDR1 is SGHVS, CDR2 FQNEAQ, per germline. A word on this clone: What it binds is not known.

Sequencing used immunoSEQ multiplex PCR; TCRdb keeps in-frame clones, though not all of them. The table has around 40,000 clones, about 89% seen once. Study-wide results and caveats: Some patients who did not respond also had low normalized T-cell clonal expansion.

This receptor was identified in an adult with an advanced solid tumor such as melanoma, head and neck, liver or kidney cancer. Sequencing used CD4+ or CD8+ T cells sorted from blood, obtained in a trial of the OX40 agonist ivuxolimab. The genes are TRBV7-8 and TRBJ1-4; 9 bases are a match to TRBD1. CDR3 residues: CASSGRTGDIEKLFF. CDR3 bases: TGTGCCAGCAGCGGTCGGACAGGGGACATTGAAAAACTGTTTTTT.